These 14 T cell receptor beta chains share one sample of origin, sequenced in a study of breast tumors, draining lymph nodes, adjacent tissues. Using its own MiXCR run on the multiplex PCR reads, TCRdb lists one record per CDR3 protein. The table has approximately 90,000 distinct CDR3 sequences, more than 25% seen once. Axillary draining lymph nodes of breast cancer patients supplied the node samples. The sequenced sample consisted of axillary lymph node tissue. These TCRs come from a female donor with breast cancer. Some clones in this sample may be carry-over from other donors' samples.

The chain links TRBV20-1 to TRBJ2-5, with TRBD2 matching over 10 bases. V was pared by 1 base and J by 5 bases, with 7 bases of the junction left unmatched. The CDR3 covers 15 residues. Germline values: CDR1 DFQATT, CDR2 SNEGSKA (reference sequence). CDR3 DNA sequence: TGCAGTGCTAGAGCCCTAGCGGGAGTGGGGGAGACCCAGTACTTC. Translated: CSARALAGVGETQYF.

This clonotype was seen many times. This sequence may be a read error, since a much larger clone differs from it by one base. This sequence joins TRBV6-5 and TRBJ2-2; D uncertain. Trimming shortened V by 8 bases and J by 4 bases, and 17 bases separated the two germline ends. CDR1 MNHEY and CDR2 SVGAGI come from the germline V gene. The CDR3 has 15 amino acids. CDR3 DNA: TGTGCCAGCTCCCCTACTCAGCGTCGCACCGGGGAGCTGTTTTTT. Translation gives CASSPTQRRTGELFF.

In its sample, this clonotype was seen many times. The V gene is TRBV7-9, the J gene TRBJ1-5; 9 bases match TRBD1. The CDR3 is made up of 20 amino acids. After removal of 5 bases from V and 1 base from J, the junction contained 18 bases not matched to a gene. CDR1 and CDR2 (germline): SEHNR, FQNEAQ (reference sequence). The CDR3 DNA is TGTGCCAGCAGCGACACAGTAACCCGGGACAGGGCAGGGAGCAATCAGCCCCAGCATTTT. Residues: CASSDTVTRDRAGSNQPQHF.

This clonotype was counted at least ten times. The J gene is TRBJ2-1, the V gene TRBV7-9; 9 nucleotides line up with TRBD2. CDR1 SEHNR and CDR2 FQNEAQ come from the germline V gene (reference sequence). The CDR3 is 15 residues long. Trimming cost V 0 bases and J 7 bases; bases outside gene matches: 4. Here the CDR3 reads CASSLAAGLANEQFF. In nucleotides, the CDR3 is TGTGCCAGCAGCTTAGCGGCAGGACTAGCGAATGAGCAGTTCTTC. The complete variable domain, with remaining parts taken from reference TRBV7-9 and TRBJ2-1, reads DTGVSQNPRHKITKRGQNVTFRCDPISEHNRLYWYRQTLGQGPEFLTYFQNEAQLEKSRLLSDRFSAERPKGSFSTLEIQRTEQGDSAMYLCASSLAAGLANEQFFGPGTRLTVL.

A word on this clonotype: It is likely a read error, because the conserved phenylalanine at the end of the CDR3 is missing. J is TRBJ1-1 and V is TRBV7-6, with no clear D. The CDR3 is 14 amino acids. Germline CDR1 is SGHVS and CDR2 is FNYEAQ. Between the trimmed V and J ends, which lost 0 bases and 1 base, there was a span of 6 bases. The CDR3 is CASSLARGNTEAFL. CDR3 DNA: TGTGCCAGCAGCTTAGCGCGGGGGAACACTGAAGCTTTCTTG.

The chain carries TRBV19 and TRBJ1-5, with D maybe TRBD1 (5 bases). The CDR3 is 16 residues long. The V end lost 1 base, the J end lost 0 bases, and 10 bases lay between the germline ends. The germline V gene has CDR1 LNHDA and CDR2 SQIVND (reference sequence). The CDR3 nucleotides read TGTGCCAGTAGTATAGCGGGGGGATATAGCAATCAGCCCCAGCATTTT. This encodes CASSIAGGYSNQPQHF.

This clonotype was recorded at least ten times. V usage is TRBV27 and J usage is TRBJ2-5; D is perhaps TRBD2 (5 bases). The CDR3 is 15 amino acids. Trimming shortened V by 4 bases and J by 1 base, and 13 bases separated the two germline ends. The V gene's germline CDR1 is MNHEY and CDR2 SMNVEV (reference sequence). CDR3 residues: CASSSTLGIQETQYF. The CDR3 DNA follows: TGTGCCAGCAGTTCGACTCTCGGGATCCAAGAGACCCAGTACTTC.

V gene TRBV7-2 combines with J gene TRBJ2-7, with TRBD2 matching 8 bases. Trimming cost V 0 bases and J 3 bases; bases outside gene matches: 4. CDR3 length equals 15 residues. Germline values: CDR1 SGHTA, CDR2 FQGNSA. The CDR3 is CASSLAGSGGYEQYF. In nucleotides, the CDR3 is TGTGCCAGCAGCTTAGCGGGCAGCGGGGGCTACGAGCAGTACTTC.

This clonotype has ten or more counts. V and J are TRBV29-1 and TRBJ1-5, with TRBD1 as a possible D gene (5 bases). The length of the CDR3 is 12 residues. V was clipped by 4 bases and J by 5 bases, with 9 bases between them. From germline, CDR1 is SQVTM and CDR2 ANQGSEA. CDR3 bases: TGCAGCGTTGGCGGGGCTGATCAGCCCCAGCATTTT. This translates into CSVGGADQPQHF.

The chain combines TRBV20-1 with TRBJ1-2; D is possibly TRBD1 (6 bases). CDR3 size: 12 residues. Per germline, CDR1 DFQATT and CDR2 SNEGSKA (reference sequence). Trimming took off 3 bases at V and 10 bases at J, with 15 bases between the two ends. DNA of the CDR3: TGCAGTGCTAGGGTCGGGGGGCAAGACTACACCTTC. Translated, it gives CSARVGGQDYTF.

This clonotype was seen at least ten times. V gene TRBV7-2 combines with J gene TRBJ2-7; D is ambiguous. This CDR3 is 14 amino acids long. Looked up from germline, CDR1 is SGHTA and CDR2 is FQGNSA. Trimming removed 1 base from V and 5 bases from J, with 12 bases in between. This chain's CDR3 is CASSLGAPLNEQYF. The CDR3 DNA sequence: TGTGCCAGCAGCTTAGGAGCCCCGTTAAACGAGCAGTACTTC.

The V call is TRBV5-5, the J call TRBJ2-7; 9 nucleotides line up with TRBD2. Trimming at V came to 4 bases and at J to 2 bases, leaving 10 bases not matched to a gene. CDR1 is SGHKS, CDR2 YYEKEE, per germline (reference sequence). The CDR3 is 16 amino acids. CDR3 sequence: CASSTRTSEKTYEQYF. CDR3 sequence (DNA): TGTGCCAGCAGCACCAGGACTAGCGAGAAAACCTACGAGCAGTACTTC.

This clonotype was seen many times. A much larger clonotype is one base distant, so this may be a read error. CDR3 residues: CASTCNNYGYTF. In nucleotides, the CDR3 is TGTGCCAGCACCTGCAATAACTATGGCTACACCTTC. The chain employs TRBV12-3 or TRBV12-4 and TRBJ1-2, with D uncertain. The CDR3 is 12 residues long. V shed 7 bases and J shed 1 base, with 7 bases lying between them.

In this sample, this clonotype turned up many times. The chain combines TRBV30 with TRBJ2-3, with 11 nucleotides matching TRBD1. Germline trimming cut 2 bases from V and 3 bases from J; bases unmatched to any gene: 4. CDR1 GTSNPN and CDR2 SVGIG come from the germline V gene (reference sequence). This CDR3 region has 15 residues. Written as DNA, the CDR3 is TGTGCCTGGAGTTCGGGACAGGGGGGGACAGATACGCAGTATTTT. Protein sequence: CAWSSGQGGTDTQYF.